This T cell receptor beta chain was sequenced in a study of T cell responses to AZD1222 COVID-19 vaccine. Study-level results: Epitopes outside B.1.351 and B.1.1.7 mutated regions reportedly drew nearly half of spike TCRs. The number of AZD1222 recipients seropositive at baseline was only 6 or 7. CD4 TCRs covered the whole spike, strongest at regions 160-218 and 743-854.

Of note for this clone: Its antigen is not known. This CDR3 is also generated by other DNA sequences in the sample.

This CDR3 is built from 12 residues. In germline, CDR1 is MNHEY, CDR2 SMNVEV (reference sequence). Deletions cut 2 bases from V and 9 bases from J, with 5 bases between. Assay used: immunoSEQ multiplex PCR; TCRdb lists only in-frame clones, some missing. The sample carries about 140,000 clones, about 86% recorded once. The TCR comes from an adult who received the AZD1222 COVID-19 vaccine. The chain has TRBV27 and TRBJ1-6, with a tentative D call TRBD1 (5 bases). This specimen was peripheral blood, taken 28 days after the second AZD1222 dose. The CDR3 sequence: CASSLQGSPLHF. In nucleotides, the CDR3 is TGTGCCAGCAGTTTACAGGGTTCACCCCTCCACTTT.